Listed below are T cell receptor beta chains from one sample, sequenced in a study of metastatic and nonmetastatic thyroid tumors. TCRdb re-called the PCR reads with MiXCR. Of roughly 23,000 clones in the sample, about 21% were seen once. The source material was blood. These receptors were taken from a male donor with papillary thyroid cancer or a benign thyroid nodule (not recorded which). Some clones in this sample may be carry-over from other donors' samples. Each CDR3 is given without its conserved first and last residue. A D gene is named only where the DNA matches it firmly.

V gene: TRBV2; D gene: NA; CDR3 protein: ASSDLPLGGISGELF
V gene: TRBV5-1; D gene: NA; CDR3 protein: ASSYGLSGNTGELF
V gene: TRBV6-5; D gene: NA; CDR3 protein: ASSYSIRDVYGYT
V gene: TRBV20-1; D gene: NA; CDR3 protein: SASQQESSPLH
V gene: TRBV5-1; D gene: NA; CDR3 protein: ASSLARYNEQF
V gene: TRBV27; D gene: NA; CDR3 protein: ASSPWIQNTLELF
V gene: TRBV2; D gene: NA; CDR3 protein: ASRAPGHGIYEQY
V gene: TRBV6-9; D gene: TRBD1; CDR3 protein: ASSYSLQGVGNTIY
V gene: TRBV6-1; D gene: TRBD1; CDR3 protein: AIQRGTGTSYEQY
V gene: TRBV20-1; D gene: NA; CDR3 protein: SARPTGLPEQF
V gene: TRBV28; D gene: NA; CDR3 protein: ASRGAPSNYGYT
V gene: TRBV6-1; D gene: TRBD1; CDR3 protein: ASRRTGGTGELF
V gene: TRBV9; D gene: NA; CDR3 protein: ASSVGWGFRGSTEAF
V gene: TRBV20-1; D gene: NA; CDR3 protein: SARPPNQPQH
V gene: TRBV6-4; D gene: TRBD2; CDR3 protein: ASSDTSVSTDTQY
V gene: TRBV6-1; D gene: NA; CDR3 protein: ASSDPGTGNNEQF
V gene: TRBV20-1; D gene: TRBD1; CDR3 protein: SAVPHGQGGGQQY
V gene: TRBV5-1; D gene: NA; CDR3 protein: ASSRGDRYGYT
V gene: TRBV28; D gene: TRBD1; CDR3 protein: ASKSRGQGNYGYT
V gene: TRBV18; D gene: NA; CDR3 protein: ASSSGRDNQPQH
V gene: TRBV5-1; D gene: NA; CDR3 protein: ASSGGTRVNEQF
V gene: TRBV2; D gene: NA; CDR3 protein: ASSEGGAGVGNEQF
V gene: TRBV15; D gene: NA; CDR3 protein: ATSREGRTEAF
V gene: TRBV5-4; D gene: TRBD2; CDR3 protein: ASSSRLAGGLDTQY
V gene: TRBV19; D gene: NA; CDR3 protein: ASSNRDPWSWNTEAF